The 10 T cell receptor beta chains in this list originate from one sample, sequenced in a study of Graves' ophthalmopathy and Graves' hyperthyroidism. Researchers took RNA transcripts and amplified TCR beta CDR3 regions from them. RT-PCR with HTBI primers came first, then second-round multiplex PCR. TCRdb reanalysed the multiplex PCR reads using MiXCR and keeps one entry per CDR3 protein. The repertoire holds approximately 540,000 distinct CDR3 sequences, with just under 40% as singletons. Material for sequencing was peripheral blood or thyroid tissue (not recorded which). These receptors were taken from an adult man with Graves' hyperthyroidism.

The rearrangement joins TRBV2 to TRBJ2-7; D ambiguous. Germline CDR1 is SNHLY and CDR2 is FYNNEI. The CDR3 is made up of 13 amino acids. V was cut by 4 bases and J by 3 bases, with 10 bases left in between. The CDR3 loop is CASSAARDYEQYF. The DNA for the CDR3 is TGTGCCAGCAGTGCCGCCAGAGACTACGAGCAGTACTTC.

This clonotype has at least ten counts. V is TRBV5-1 and J is TRBJ1-1; D ambiguous. Per the germline V gene, CDR1 is SGHRS and CDR2 is YFSETQ. CDR3 length: 14 residues. Trimming took off 1 base at V and 1 base at J, with 8 bases between the two ends. The CDR3 DNA reads TGCGCCAGCAGCTTGAACAGTGCGAACACTGAAGCTTTCTTT. Protein product: CASSLNSANTEAFF.

A note on this clonotype: A read error may produce the germline difference seen at one junction end. V and J are TRBV24-1 and TRBJ2-1; D might be TRBD1 (6 bases). This CDR3 spans 17 amino acids. CDR1 KGHDR and CDR2 SFDVKD come from the germline V gene. The CDR3 sequence is CASSSPTGRGSYNEQFF. The CDR3 bases are TGTGCCAGCAGTTCCCCAACGGGCAGGGGCTCCTACAATGAGCAGTTCTTC.

This clonotype was observed at least ten times. The V call is TRBV4-2, the J call TRBJ2-2; the D call may be TRBD1 or TRBD2 (5 bases each). The CDR3 is 16 residues long. Per germline, CDR1 LGHNA and CDR2 YNFKEQ. V was shortened by 4 bases and J by 5 bases, with 17 bases between the two germline ends. The CDR3 sequence is CASSLSSGTETGELFF. The CDR3 bases are TGTGCCAGCAGCCTAAGTTCCGGGACCGAGACCGGGGAGCTGTTTTTT.

At least ten counts were recorded for this clonotype. This chain links TRBV7-8 with TRBJ1-1; 7 bases fit TRBD1. After removal of 1 base from V and 7 bases from J, the junction contained 12 bases not matched to a gene. Germline V gives CDR1 SGHVS, CDR2 FQNEAQ. This CDR3 spans 16 amino acids. The CDR3 is CASSLETGTVVVEAFF. The CDR3, as DNA: TGTGCCAGCAGCTTAGAGACCGGGACAGTAGTCGTTGAAGCTTTCTTT.

The chain carries TRBV10-3 and TRBJ2-2; 8 nucleotides align to TRBD1. Germline loops: CDR1 ENHRY, CDR2 SYGVKD. Trimming at V came to 4 bases and at J to 8 bases, leaving 0 bases not matched to a gene. The CDR3 covers 12 residues. The CDR3 bases are TGTGCCATCAGTGGGACAGGGGGGGAGCTGTTTTTT. This encodes CAISGTGGELFF.

This clonotype appeared many times. This sequence joins TRBV10-3 and TRBJ2-5; 12 nucleotides align to TRBD2. The germline gives CDR1 ENHRY, CDR2 SYGVKD. V lost 10 bases, J lost 1 base, and 7 bases stayed unmatched. The CDR3 runs to 15 residues. The CDR3: CATFPSGGVQETQYF. The CDR3 coding sequence is TGTGCCACTTTCCCTAGCGGGGGGGTCCAAGAGACCCAGTACTTC.

This chain uses TRBV20-1 with TRBJ2-7; 9 nucleotides match TRBD2. Per the germline V gene, CDR1 is DFQATT and CDR2 is SNEGSKA (reference sequence). Germline trimming cut 3 bases from V and 2 bases from J; bases unmatched to any gene: 8. The CDR3 is 15 residues long. CDR3 in amino acids: CSARATSGHPYEQYF. CDR3 bases: TGCAGTGCTAGGGCAACTAGCGGGCACCCCTACGAGCAGTACTTC.

This chain connects TRBV29-1 to TRBJ2-7; 10 bases are a match to TRBD1. V was pared by 4 bases and J by 4 bases, with 4 bases of the junction left unmatched. Germline CDR1 reads SQVTM; CDR2 reads ANQGSEA. The CDR3 has 13 residues. The CDR3 loop reads CSVGTGGAYEQYF. In nucleotides, the CDR3 is TGCAGCGTTGGGACAGGGGGGGCTTACGAGCAGTACTTC.

The table lists this clonotype with a few counts. This chain connects TRBV25-1 to TRBJ2-3; 7 nucleotides match TRBD2. Germline V CDR1 and CDR2: MGHDK, SYGVNS. CDR3 length: 14 amino acids. Trimming took 4 bases from V and 2 from J; bases not matched to a gene: 3. The CDR3 region has the DNA TGTGCCAGCAGTGTTAGCGGGCTCACAGATACGCAGTATTTT. This translates into CASSVSGLTDTQYF.